The entry below gives a single T cell receptor (beta chain) sequence along with its context. Its specificity is not known. The data were obtained in a study of OX40 agonist ivuxolimab in advanced cancers. Study-level background: Therapy given before enrollment (anti-PD-1, anti-PD-L1 or anti-CTLA-4) was allowed, and over 35% had some. Whole-study results and caveats: The study did not work out the antigen specificity of the expanded peripheral T cells. In CD8+ T cells, expanded clones were on average more numerous than in CD4+.

Generated by immunoSEQ multiplex PCR, the TCRdb table keeps only in-frame clones and is missing some. Of 98,000 or so clones in the sample, 91% were seen once. V gave up 5 bases and J gave up 9 bases; unmatched junction bases: 10. Germline V gene data show CDR1 as SGHNT and CDR2 as YENEEA. This CDR3 has 14 residues. This receptor was identified in an adult with an advanced solid tumor such as melanoma, head and neck, liver or kidney cancer. Sequences were derived from CD4+ or CD8+ T cells sorted from blood, sampled in a trial of the OX40 agonist ivuxolimab. The chain has TRBV11-3 and TRBJ2-1; TRBD2 matches 7 bases. The CDR3 DNA reads TGTGCCAGCAGCCCCGGACTAGGGTGGAGTGAGCAGTTCTTC. Protein: CASSPGLGWSEQFF. Full variable domain (rest looked up from reference TRBV11-3 and TRBJ2-1): EAGVVQSPRYKIIEKKQPVAFWCNPISGHNTLYWYLQNLGQGPELLIRYENEEAVDDSQLPKDRFSAERLKGVDSTLKIQPAELGDSAVYLCASSPGLGWSEQFFGPGTRLTVL.